A single T cell receptor beta chain is shown here with its context. Healthy and HIV-negative, the adult donors had no recent acute infections or vaccinations. The CDR3 sequence is 14 residues long. Germline CDR1 MGHRA, CDR2 YSYEKL. Trimming pared 1 base from V and 4 bases from J, leaving 10 bases between. This sample stems from a study of shared clonotypes between healthy human individuals. Assay execution proceeded at the deep level. Unsorted PBMC DNA underwent sequencing on ten immunoSEQ deep assay plates. Authors' data handling: Junction-only sequences produced by ImmunoSEQ had no quality scores, so filtering differed. Produced via immunoSEQ multiplex PCR; TCRdb's table is partial and in-frame only. V, J and clone size reflect that table, while D and trimming were determined from the DNA. Of fewer than 600,000 clones in the sample, roughly four fifths were seen once.

The TCR originated in a woman in her thirties or forties in good health. Some clones in this sample may be carry-over from other donors' samples. The rearrangement uses TRBV4-1 and TRBJ1-1; D is unresolved. Sequencing was performed on PBMCs. CDR3 loop: CASSQGSVFTEAFF. In DNA, the CDR3 is TGCGCCAGCAGCCAAGGATCCGTGTTCACTGAAGCTTTCTTT.